This T cell receptor beta chain was recovered during a study of cytomegalovirus exposure and HLA in healthy donors. PCR used 60 Vbeta primers and 13 Jbeta primers. Sequencing was performed with immunoSEQ multiplex PCR; in TCRdb, only in-frame clones are kept and a portion is missing. Its table lists tens of thousands of clones. CDR3 length: 16 amino acids. Germline V gives CDR1 MNHEY, CDR2 SVGAGI. The V gene end was trimmed by 3 bases and the J gene end by 2 bases; junction bases not matched to a gene: 7. The chain links TRBV6-5 to TRBJ1-3, with 7 nucleotides matching TRBD1. Sequences were obtained from PBMCs. The TCR originated in a man aged 35-49 years in good health and CMV-seronegative. CDR3 loop: CASSYTQGWTGNTIYF. CDR3 coding DNA: TGTGCCAGCAGTTATACACAGGGGTGGACTGGAAACACCATATATTTT.